These 16 T cell receptor beta chains came from one sample sequenced in a study of vaccination and CD4 T cells after COVID-19. Sample treatment: roughly 10-day PBMC culture with coronavirus spike peptide pools or control peptides (ViraFEST assay). The Oncomine TCR Beta short-read assay generated sequence data from the DNA of cultured CD4+ T cells. TCRdb redid the calling of the PCR reads with MiXCR, one entry per CDR3 protein. The sample contains about 4,600 distinct CDR3 sequences, roughly 40% of which appear only once. Antigens of these TCRs are unknown. Material: CD4+ T cells from blood, cultured in vitro. Receptors originate from a human donor who had recovered from COVID-19.

This clonotype appeared a few times. The chain couples TRBV6-2 or TRBV6-3 to TRBJ2-2; no clear D gene. The CDR3 totals 15 residues. Germline V gene data show CDR1 as MNHEY and CDR2 as SVGEGT. V lost 7 bases and J 4 bases, leaving 16 bases between the germline ends. The CDR3 region is CASMVGFRGTGELFF. Here the CDR3 DNA reads TGTGCCAGCATGGTAGGATTCCGAGGCACCGGGGAGCTGTTTTTT.

This clonotype was counted a few times. J is TRBJ1-2 and V is TRBV4-2; D perhaps matches TRBD1 (6 bases). The V end lost 1 base, the J end lost 2 bases, and 11 bases lay between the germline ends. The CDR3 is made up of 15 amino acids. Germline lookup yields CDR1 LGHNA and CDR2 YNFKEQ. The CDR3 is CASSQVNQGNYGYTF. The CDR3 coding sequence is TGTGCCAGCAGCCAAGTTAATCAGGGGAACTATGGCTACACCTTC.

This clonotype is medium-sized (0.01 to 0.1%) in the sample. This chain uses TRBV2 with TRBJ2-7; D perhaps matches TRBD1 (5 bases). V was cut by 3 bases and J by 5 bases, with 11 bases left in between. The V gene's germline CDR1 is SNHLY and CDR2 FYNNEI. The CDR3 extends over 13 amino acids. CDR3 bases: TGTGCCAGCAGTGAGATTTGGGGCCACGAGCAGTACTTC. This encodes CASSEIWGHEQYF.

The V and J genes are TRBV19 and TRBJ1-3, with 8 positions matching TRBD1. The CDR3 consists of 16 residues. The V gene end was trimmed by 5 bases and the J gene end by 3 bases; junction bases not matched to a gene: 9. Germline CDR1 reads LNHDA; CDR2 reads SQIVND (reference sequence). The CDR3 loop is CASSAPRGRGGNTIYF. In nucleotides, the CDR3 is TGTGCCAGTAGTGCACCCAGGGGGCGCGGTGGAAACACCATATATTTT.

This clonotype has just one count. The chain is built from TRBV20-1 and TRBJ2-1; the match to TRBD2 covers 9 bases. The CDR3 is 16 residues long. V was pared by 3 bases and J by 0 bases, with 6 bases of the junction left unmatched. Germline V gene lookup returns CDR1 DFQATT and CDR2 SNEGSKA (reference sequence). CDR3 sequence: CSASSGSSSSYNEQFF. CDR3 DNA: TGCAGTGCTAGTAGCGGGAGCAGTAGCTCCTACAATGAGCAGTTCTTC.

This sequence joins TRBV11-2 and TRBJ1-1; 9 nucleotides match TRBD1. The germline V gene has CDR1 SGHAT and CDR2 FQNNGV. V trimming: 5 bases; J trimming: 4 bases; junction bases outside the gene matches: 8. The CDR3 is made up of 15 amino acids. The CDR3 DNA follows: TGTGCCAGCAGCCCAATGGGGACAGGGTTCACTGAAGCTTTCTTT. It yields the protein CASSPMGTGFTEAFF.

J is TRBJ2-5 and V is TRBV6-2 or TRBV6-3, with 7 positions matching TRBD2. This CDR3 comprises 15 residues. The germline V gene has CDR1 MNHEY and CDR2 SVGEGT. Trimming cost V 2 bases and J 7 bases; bases outside gene matches: 10. The CDR3 protein is CASSYPGPPGGTQYF. DNA for the CDR3: TGTGCCAGCAGTTACCCCGGTCCCCCGGGGGGGACCCAGTACTTC.

This clonotype ranks as medium-sized. The CDR3 DNA reads TGTGCTAGTGGACCCGGACAGGGGGACCACCCTAAGTACAATGAGCAGTTCTTC. This sequence encodes CASGPGQGDHPKYNEQFF. The chain links TRBV12-5 to TRBJ2-1, with TRBD1 matching over 10 bases. V dropped 6 bases and J dropped 4; count of bases not matched to a gene: 15. The V gene's germline CDR1 is LGHNT and CDR2 FRNRAP. This CDR3 is built from 18 residues. Full variable domain (missing parts from reference TRBV12-5 and TRBJ2-1): DARVTQTPRHKVTEMGQEVTMRCQPILGHNTVFWYRQTMMQGLELLAYFRNRAPLDDSGMPKDRFSAEMPDATLATLKIQPSEPRDSAVYFCASGPGQGDHPKYNEQFFGPGTRLTVL.

The genes are TRBV20-1 and TRBJ2-5, with 10 positions matching TRBD2. The V segment lost 0 bases and the J segment 1 base; nucleotides outside the gene matches: 8. The CDR3 extends over 17 amino acids. Germline CDR1 is DFQATT and CDR2 is SNEGSKA (reference sequence). CDR3 protein: CSARDLSSGGSQETQYF. For the CDR3, the DNA is TGCAGTGCTAGAGATCTCTCTAGCGGGGGATCCCAAGAGACCCAGTACTTC.

By frequency in the sample, this clonotype is large. V and J are TRBV7-9 and TRBJ2-3, with D unresolved. Germline-derived CDR1 and CDR2 are SEHNR and FQNEAQ (reference sequence). The CDR3 runs 15 residues. V was cut by 3 bases and J by 2 bases, with 12 bases left in between. CDR3 nucleotides: TGTGCCAGCAGCTTCGCGGCGACTTTCACAGATACGCAGTATTTT. This gives the protein CASSFAATFTDTQYF.

This clonotype turned up a few times. V usage is TRBV6-2 or TRBV6-3 and J usage is TRBJ2-3; no definite D call. The CDR3 spans 14 residues. CDR1 and CDR2 from the germline V gene are MNHEY and SVGEGT. The V end was cut by 3 bases, the J end by 9 bases, with 16 bases between. This CDR3 is CASSYPDVLRTQYF. As DNA, the CDR3 is TGTGCCAGCAGTTATCCGGACGTCTTGAGGACGCAGTATTTT.

This clonotype was seen more than once but under ten times. The DNA for the CDR3 is TGTGCCACCAGTACCCATTTAGGGGGCGGTAGTACTGAAGCTTTCTTT. Translating it yields CATSTHLGGGSTEAFF. The gene calls are TRBV15 and TRBJ1-1; 7 nucleotides align to TRBD1. Trimming took 6 bases from V and 5 from J; bases not matched to a gene: 15. The CDR3 consists of 16 residues. CDR1 is LNHNV and CDR2 is YYDKDF in the germline V gene (reference sequence).

V and J are TRBV27 and TRBJ1-3; the match to TRBD1 covers 7 bases. CDR1 MNHEY and CDR2 SMNVEV come from the germline V gene (reference sequence). With 6 bases clipped from V and 0 bases from J, the junction kept 5 bases outside the gene matches. The CDR3 spans 15 residues. The chain's CDR3 is CASRSGQHSGNTIYF. The DNA of the CDR3 is TGTGCCAGCAGATCGGGACAGCACTCTGGAAACACCATATATTTT.

This clonotype appeared a single time. J is TRBJ1-4 and V is TRBV20-1; TRBD1 matches 10 bases. V shed 6 bases and J 0 bases; nucleotides not matched to a gene: 4. The length of the CDR3 is 15 residues. The germline V gene has CDR1 DFQATT and CDR2 SNEGSKA (reference sequence). CDR3 DNA sequence: TGCAGTGCCCCCGGACAGGGGGCAACTAATGAAAAACTGTTTTTT. It encodes CSAPGQGATNEKLFF.

In this sample, this clonotype turned up a few times. The chain combines TRBV20-1 with TRBJ1-5; 10 bases match TRBD1. CDR1 and CDR2 (germline): DFQATT, SNEGSKA (reference sequence). V lost 0 bases and J lost 6; bases outside the gene matches: 2. CDR3 length equals 14 residues. The CDR3 protein is CSAREGTGVQPQHF. DNA of the CDR3: TGCAGTGCTAGAGAGGGGACAGGGGTTCAGCCCCAGCATTTT.

Only one count was recorded for this clonotype. J is TRBJ2-3 and V is TRBV12-3 or TRBV12-4, with D tentatively TRBD2 (6 bases). V was shortened by 4 bases and J by 6 bases, with 17 bases between the two germline ends. CDR3 size: 15 residues. CDR3 bases: TGTGCCAGCAGTTCGCTGGACTACTGGGGGGATACGCAGTATTTT. It translates to CASSSLDYWGDTQYF.